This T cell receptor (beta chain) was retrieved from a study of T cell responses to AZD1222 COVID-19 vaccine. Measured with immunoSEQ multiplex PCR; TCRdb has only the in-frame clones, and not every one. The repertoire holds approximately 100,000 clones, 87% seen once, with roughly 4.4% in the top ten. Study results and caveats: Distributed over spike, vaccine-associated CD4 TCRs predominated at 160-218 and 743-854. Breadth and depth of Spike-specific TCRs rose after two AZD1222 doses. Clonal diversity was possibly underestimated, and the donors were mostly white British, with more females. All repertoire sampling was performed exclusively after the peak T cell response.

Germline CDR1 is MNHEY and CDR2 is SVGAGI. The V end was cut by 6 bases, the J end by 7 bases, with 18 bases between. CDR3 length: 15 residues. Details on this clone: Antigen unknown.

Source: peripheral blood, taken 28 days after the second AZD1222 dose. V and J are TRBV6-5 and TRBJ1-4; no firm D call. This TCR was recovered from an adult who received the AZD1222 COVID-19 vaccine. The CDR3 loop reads CASSLDGLAGEKLFF. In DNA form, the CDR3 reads TGTGCCAGCAGCCTGGACGGCCTCGCAGGTGAAAAACTGTTTTTT.